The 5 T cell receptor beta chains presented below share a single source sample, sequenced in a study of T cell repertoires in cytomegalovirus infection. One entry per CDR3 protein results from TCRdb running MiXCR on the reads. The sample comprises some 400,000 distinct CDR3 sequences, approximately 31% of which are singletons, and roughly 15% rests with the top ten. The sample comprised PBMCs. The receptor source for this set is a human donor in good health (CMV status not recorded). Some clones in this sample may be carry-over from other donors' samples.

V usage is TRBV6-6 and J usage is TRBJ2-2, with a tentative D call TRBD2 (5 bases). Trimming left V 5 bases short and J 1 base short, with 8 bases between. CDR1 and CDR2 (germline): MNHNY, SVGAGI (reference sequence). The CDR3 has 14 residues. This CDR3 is CASSKDWNTGELFF. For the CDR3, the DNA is TGTGCCAGCAGTAAGGACTGGAACACCGGGGAGCTGTTTTTT.

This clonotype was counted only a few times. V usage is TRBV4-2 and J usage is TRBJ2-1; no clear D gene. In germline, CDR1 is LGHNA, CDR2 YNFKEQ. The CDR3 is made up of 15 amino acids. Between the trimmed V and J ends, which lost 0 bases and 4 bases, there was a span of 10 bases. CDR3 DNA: TGTGCCAGCAGCCAAGAGGCTTCTCAATACAATGAGCAGTTCTTC. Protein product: CASSQEASQYNEQFF.

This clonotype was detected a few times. DNA for the CDR3: TGTGCCAGTAGTATCCCAGTTGATAATTCACCCCTCCACTTT. Its protein is CASSIPVDNSPLHF. The chain has TRBV19 and TRBJ1-6; no definite D call. The CDR3 runs to 14 residues. Germline CDR1 LNHDA, CDR2 SQIVND (reference sequence). Between the trimmed V and J ends, which lost 3 bases and 5 bases, there was a span of 8 bases.

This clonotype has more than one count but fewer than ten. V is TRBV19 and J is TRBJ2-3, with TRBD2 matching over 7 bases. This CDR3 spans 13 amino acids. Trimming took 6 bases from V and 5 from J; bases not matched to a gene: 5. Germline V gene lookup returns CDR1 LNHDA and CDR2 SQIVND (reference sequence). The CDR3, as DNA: TGTGCCAGTAGCCTCGGGGGGTTAGATACGCAGTATTTT. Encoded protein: CASSLGGLDTQYF.

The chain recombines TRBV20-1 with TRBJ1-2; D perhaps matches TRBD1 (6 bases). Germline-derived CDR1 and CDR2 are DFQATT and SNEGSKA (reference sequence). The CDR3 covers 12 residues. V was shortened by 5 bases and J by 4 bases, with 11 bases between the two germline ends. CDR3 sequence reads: CSAALGGYGYTF. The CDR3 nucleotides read TGCAGTGCTGCCTTAGGGGGCTATGGCTACACCTTC.